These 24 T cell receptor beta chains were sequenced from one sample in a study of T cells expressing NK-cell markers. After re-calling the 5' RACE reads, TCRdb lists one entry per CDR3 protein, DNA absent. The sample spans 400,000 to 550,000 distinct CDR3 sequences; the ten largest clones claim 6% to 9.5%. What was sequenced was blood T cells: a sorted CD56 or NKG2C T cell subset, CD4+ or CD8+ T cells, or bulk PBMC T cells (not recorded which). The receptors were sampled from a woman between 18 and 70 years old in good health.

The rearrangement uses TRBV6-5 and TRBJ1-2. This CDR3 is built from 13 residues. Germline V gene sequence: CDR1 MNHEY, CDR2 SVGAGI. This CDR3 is CASSYSDGYGYTF.

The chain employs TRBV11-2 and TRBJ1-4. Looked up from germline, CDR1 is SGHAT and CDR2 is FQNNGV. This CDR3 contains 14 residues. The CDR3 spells CASSPGPTNEKLFF.

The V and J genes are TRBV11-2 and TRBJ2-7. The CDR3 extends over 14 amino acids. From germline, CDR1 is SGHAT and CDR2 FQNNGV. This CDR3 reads CASSLGGGLYEQYF. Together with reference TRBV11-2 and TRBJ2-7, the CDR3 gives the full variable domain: EAGVAQSPRYKIIEKRQSVAFWCNPISGHATLYWYQQILGQGPKLLIQFQNNGVVDDSQLPKDRFSAERLKGVDSTLKIQPAKLEDSAVYLCASSLGGGLYEQYFGPGTRLTVT.

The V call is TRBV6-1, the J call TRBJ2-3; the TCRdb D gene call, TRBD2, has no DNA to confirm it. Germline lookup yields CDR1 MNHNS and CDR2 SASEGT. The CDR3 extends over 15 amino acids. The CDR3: CASKRTSGLTDTQYF.

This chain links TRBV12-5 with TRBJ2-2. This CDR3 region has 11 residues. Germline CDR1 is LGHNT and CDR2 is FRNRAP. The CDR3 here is CASGHTGELFF.

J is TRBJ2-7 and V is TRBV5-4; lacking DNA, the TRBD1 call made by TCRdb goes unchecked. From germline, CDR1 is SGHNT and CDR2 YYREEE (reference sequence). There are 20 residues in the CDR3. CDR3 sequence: CASSYPGQGPEGAYPYEQYF.

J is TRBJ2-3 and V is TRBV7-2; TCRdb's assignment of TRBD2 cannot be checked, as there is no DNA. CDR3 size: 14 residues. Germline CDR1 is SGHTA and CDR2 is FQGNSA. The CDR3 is CASSSRAFTDTQYF.

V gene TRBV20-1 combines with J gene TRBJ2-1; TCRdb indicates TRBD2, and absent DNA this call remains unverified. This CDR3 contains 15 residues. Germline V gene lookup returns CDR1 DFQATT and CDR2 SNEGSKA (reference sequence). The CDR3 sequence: CSARAGLTMYNEQFF.

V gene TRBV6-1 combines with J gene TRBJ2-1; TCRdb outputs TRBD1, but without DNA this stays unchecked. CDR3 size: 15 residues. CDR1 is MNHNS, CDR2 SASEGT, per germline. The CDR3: CASSPRGTDYNEQFF.

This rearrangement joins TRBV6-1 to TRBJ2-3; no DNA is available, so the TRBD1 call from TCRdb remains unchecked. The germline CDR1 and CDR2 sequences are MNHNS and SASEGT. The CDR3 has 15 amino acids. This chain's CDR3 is CASSDGGPSTDTQYF.

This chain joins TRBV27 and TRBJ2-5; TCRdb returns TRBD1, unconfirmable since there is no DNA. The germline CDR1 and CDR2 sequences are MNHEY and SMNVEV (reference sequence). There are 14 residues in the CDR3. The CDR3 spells CASRGAGFRETQYF.

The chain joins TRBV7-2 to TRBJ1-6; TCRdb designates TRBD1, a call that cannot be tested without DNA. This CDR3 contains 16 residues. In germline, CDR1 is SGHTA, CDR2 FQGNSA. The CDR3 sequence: CASSLETGRVNSPLHF.

The CDR3 spells CASSLSYRGYTEAFF. The chain carries TRBV7-2 and TRBJ1-1; absent DNA, TCRdb's TRBD1 call cannot be checked. The germline CDR1 and CDR2 sequences are SGHTA and FQGNSA. The CDR3 runs 15 residues.

The chain's CDR3 is CSAPREVSDTQYF. The chain recombines TRBV20-1 with TRBJ2-3; TCRdb reports TRBD1, a call that lacks DNA to check it against. Germline-derived CDR1 and CDR2 are DFQATT and SNEGSKA (reference sequence). The CDR3 length is 13 residues.

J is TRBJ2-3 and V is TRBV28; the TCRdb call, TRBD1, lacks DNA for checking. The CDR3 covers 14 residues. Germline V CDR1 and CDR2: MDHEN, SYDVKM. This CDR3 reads CASLDRGRTDTQYF.

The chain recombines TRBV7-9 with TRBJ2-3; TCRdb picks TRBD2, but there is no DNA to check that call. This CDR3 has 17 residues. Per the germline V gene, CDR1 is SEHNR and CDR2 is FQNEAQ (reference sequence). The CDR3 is CASSLGAGVAGADTQYF.

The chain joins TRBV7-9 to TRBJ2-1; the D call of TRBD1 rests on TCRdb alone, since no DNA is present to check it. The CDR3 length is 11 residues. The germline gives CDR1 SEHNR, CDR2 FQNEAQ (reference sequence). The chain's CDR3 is CGLGGSNEQFF.

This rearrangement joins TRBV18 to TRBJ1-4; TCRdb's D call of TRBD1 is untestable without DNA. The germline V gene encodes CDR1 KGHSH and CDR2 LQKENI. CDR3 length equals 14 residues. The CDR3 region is CASSPWDRGEKLFF.

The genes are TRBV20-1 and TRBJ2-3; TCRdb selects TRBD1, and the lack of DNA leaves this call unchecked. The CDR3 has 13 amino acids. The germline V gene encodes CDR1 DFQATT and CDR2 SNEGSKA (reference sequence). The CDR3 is CSARVGQADTQYF.

The chain's CDR3 is CASSLRTASYEQYF. The chain uses TRBV3-1 and TRBJ2-7; with no DNA, the TCRdb D assignment of TRBD1 cannot be verified. This CDR3 contains 14 residues. CDR1 LGHDT and CDR2 YNNKEL come from the germline V gene (reference sequence).

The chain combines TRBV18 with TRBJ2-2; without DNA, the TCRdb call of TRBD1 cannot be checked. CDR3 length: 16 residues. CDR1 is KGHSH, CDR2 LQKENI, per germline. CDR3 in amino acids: CASSSNRGQNTGELFF.

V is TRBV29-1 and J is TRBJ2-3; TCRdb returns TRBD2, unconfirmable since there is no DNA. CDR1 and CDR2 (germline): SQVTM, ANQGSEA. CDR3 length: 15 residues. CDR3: CSVETPGRGVDTQYF.

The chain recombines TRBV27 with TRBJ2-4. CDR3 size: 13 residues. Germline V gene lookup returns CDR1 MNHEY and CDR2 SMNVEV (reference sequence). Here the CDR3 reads CASSLEAQNIQYF.

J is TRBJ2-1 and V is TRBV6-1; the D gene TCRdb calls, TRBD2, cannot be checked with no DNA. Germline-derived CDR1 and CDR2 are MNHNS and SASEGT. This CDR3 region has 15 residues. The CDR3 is CASSLAGGRENEQFF.